This TCR beta chain was profiled in a study of blood T cell repertoires in COVID-19. Seattle researchers signed up patients amid active infection and tracked them longitudinally. Trimming removed 6 bases from V and 0 bases from J; junction bases left unmatched: 9. The CDR3 spans 18 residues. Germline V lookup: CDR1 MNHEY, CDR2 SVGEGT. The protocol was immunoSEQ multiplex PCR, while the TCRdb copy is restricted to in-frame clones and leaves out a portion. Altogether roughly 70,000 clones are present, approximately 93% being singletons, with the ten largest covering just over 2.5%. The material sequenced was peripheral blood. The V call is TRBV6-2 or TRBV6-3, the J call TRBJ1-6; 9 nucleotides match TRBD1. The receptor's source is a man aged 50-60 years with COVID-19, enrolled during active disease. This CDR3 reads CASSPTGTGSSYNSPLHF. Here the CDR3 DNA reads TGTGCCAGCAGCCCTACCGGGACAGGGAGCTCCTATAATTCACCCCTCCACTTT.